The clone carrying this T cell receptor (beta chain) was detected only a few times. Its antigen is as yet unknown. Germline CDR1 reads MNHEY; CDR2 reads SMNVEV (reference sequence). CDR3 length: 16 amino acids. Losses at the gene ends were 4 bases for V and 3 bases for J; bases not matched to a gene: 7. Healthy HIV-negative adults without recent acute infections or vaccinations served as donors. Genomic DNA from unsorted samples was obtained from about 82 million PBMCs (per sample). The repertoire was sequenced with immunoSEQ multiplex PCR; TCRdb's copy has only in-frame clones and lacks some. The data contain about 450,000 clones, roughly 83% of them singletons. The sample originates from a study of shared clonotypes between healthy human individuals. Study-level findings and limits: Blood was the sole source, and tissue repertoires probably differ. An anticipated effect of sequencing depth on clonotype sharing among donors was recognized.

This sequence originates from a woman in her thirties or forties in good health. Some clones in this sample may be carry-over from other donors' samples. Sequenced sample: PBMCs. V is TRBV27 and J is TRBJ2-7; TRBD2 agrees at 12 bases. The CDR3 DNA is TGTGCCAGCAGTTCGCGGACTAGCGGGACTCTCTACGAGCAGTACTTC. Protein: CASSSRTSGTLYEQYF.